This TCR beta chain was recovered during a study of blood T cell repertoires in COVID-19. Study context: Donors in the United States, Italy and Spain gave samples during acute or convalescent COVID-19. The cDNA or gDNA used as material had been derived from T cells, B-cell-depleted T cells, or PBMCs.

In the study's own analysis: Reference gene primer amplification gave nucleated cell count estimates. Produced via immunoSEQ multiplex PCR; TCRdb's table is partial and in-frame only. V and J calls and clone size are copied from that table; D and trimming were computed from the DNA. The sample contains about 130,000 clones, roughly 83% of which appear only once. Germline CDR1 is MGHRA and CDR2 is YSYEKL. The V segment lost 4 bases and the J segment 1 base; nucleotides outside the gene matches: 5. CDR3 length: 15 residues. Sequencing was done on a sample of peripheral blood. The gene calls are TRBV4-1 and TRBJ1-1, with TRBD1 matching 8 bases. The clonotype was recovered from a man aged 40-49 years with active or convalescent COVID-19. CDR3 sequence (DNA): TGCGCCAGCAGCCCGACAGGGGAATCGAACACTGAAGCTTTCTTT. It is translated as CASSPTGESNTEAFF.